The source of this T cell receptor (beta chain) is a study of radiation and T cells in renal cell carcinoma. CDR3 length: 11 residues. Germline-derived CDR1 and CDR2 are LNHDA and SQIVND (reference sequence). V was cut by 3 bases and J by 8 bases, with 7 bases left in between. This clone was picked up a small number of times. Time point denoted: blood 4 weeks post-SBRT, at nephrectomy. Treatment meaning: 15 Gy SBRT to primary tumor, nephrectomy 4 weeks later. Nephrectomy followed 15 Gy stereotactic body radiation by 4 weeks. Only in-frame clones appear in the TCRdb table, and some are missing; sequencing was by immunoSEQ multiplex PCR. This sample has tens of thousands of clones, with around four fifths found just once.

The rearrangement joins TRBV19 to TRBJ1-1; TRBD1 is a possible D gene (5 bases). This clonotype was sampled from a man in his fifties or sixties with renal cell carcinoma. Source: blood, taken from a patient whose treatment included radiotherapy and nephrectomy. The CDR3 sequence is CASSIGGEAFF. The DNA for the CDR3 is TGTGCCAGTAGTATTGGGGGAGAAGCTTTCTTT.